The clone carrying this T cell receptor beta chain appeared a single time. Trimming removed 4 bases from V and 5 bases from J, with 8 bases in between. This CDR3 comprises 12 residues. Per germline, CDR1 LGHDT and CDR2 YNNKEL (reference sequence). In the original processing: By means of reference gene primer amplification, nucleated cell counts were estimated. Profiled with immunoSEQ multiplex PCR; TCRdb holds only in-frame clones, not every one. V and J calls plus clone size are reproduced from that table; the DNA served to infer D and trimming. This repertoire shows a few hundred thousand clones, 90% found once; its top ten account for approximately 0.98%. This entry comes from a study of blood T cell repertoires in COVID-19. In the study overall: The origin of the acute and convalescent COVID-19 samples was the United States, Italy and Spain.

Enrolled during active infection, Seattle patients were then followed longitudinally. Sequenced sample: peripheral blood. The genes are TRBV3-1 (or the pseudogene TRBV3-2) and TRBJ1-2; D uncertain. This TCR was sampled from a woman aged 40 to 55 with COVID-19, enrolled during active disease. CDR3 DNA sequence: TGTGCCAGCAGCCCGCGGGGATATGGCTACACCTTC. Translating gives CASSPRGYGYTF.